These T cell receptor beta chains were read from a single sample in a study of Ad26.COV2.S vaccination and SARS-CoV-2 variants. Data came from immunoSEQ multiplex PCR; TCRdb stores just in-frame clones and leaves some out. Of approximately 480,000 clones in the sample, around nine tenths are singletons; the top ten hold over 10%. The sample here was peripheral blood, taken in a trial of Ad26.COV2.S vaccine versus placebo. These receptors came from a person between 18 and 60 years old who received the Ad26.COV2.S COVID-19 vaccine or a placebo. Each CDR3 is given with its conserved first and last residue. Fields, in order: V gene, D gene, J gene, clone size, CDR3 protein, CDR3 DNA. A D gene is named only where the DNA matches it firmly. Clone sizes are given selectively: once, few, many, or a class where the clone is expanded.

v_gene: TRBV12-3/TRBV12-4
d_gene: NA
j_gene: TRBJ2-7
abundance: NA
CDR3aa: CASSLTTYEQYF
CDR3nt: TGTGCCAGCAGCCTGACTACCTACGAGCAGTACTTC

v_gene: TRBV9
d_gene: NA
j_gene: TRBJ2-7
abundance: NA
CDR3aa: CASSEGAQGSYEQYF
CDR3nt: TGTGCCAGCAGCGAGGGCGCACAAGGGAGCTACGAGCAGTACTTC

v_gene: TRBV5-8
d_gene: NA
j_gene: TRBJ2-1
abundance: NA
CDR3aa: CASSLVLRPLYNEQFF
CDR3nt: TGTGCCAGCAGCTTGGTTCTCCGGCCCCTCTACAATGAGCAGTTCTTC

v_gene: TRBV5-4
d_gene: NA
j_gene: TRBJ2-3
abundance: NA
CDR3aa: CASSSPGTRRWYF
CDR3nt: TGTGCCAGCAGCTCGCCGGGGACGAGACGGTGGTATTTT

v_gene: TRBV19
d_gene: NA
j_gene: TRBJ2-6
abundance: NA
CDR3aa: CASFQLGANVLTF
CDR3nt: TGTGCCAGTTTTCAACTTGGGGCCAACGTCCTGACTTTC

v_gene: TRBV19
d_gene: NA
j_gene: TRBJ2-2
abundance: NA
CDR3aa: CASSIVGLGTGELFF
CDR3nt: TGTGCCAGTAGTATAGTGGGGCTCGGCACCGGGGAGCTGTTTTTT

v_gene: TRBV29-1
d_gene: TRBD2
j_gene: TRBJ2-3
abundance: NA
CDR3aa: CSVEKAGSTDTQYF
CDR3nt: TGCAGCGTTGAAAAAGCGGGGAGCACAGATACGCAGTATTTT

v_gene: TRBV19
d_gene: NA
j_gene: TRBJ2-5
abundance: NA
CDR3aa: CASSRSWSSETQYF
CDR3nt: TGTGCCAGTAGTCGCTCGTGGTCATCTGAGACCCAGTACTTC

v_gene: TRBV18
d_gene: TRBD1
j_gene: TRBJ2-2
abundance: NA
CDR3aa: CASSEQTGRGELFF
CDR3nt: TGTGCCAGCTCAGAACAGACAGGGCGCGGGGAGCTGTTTTTT

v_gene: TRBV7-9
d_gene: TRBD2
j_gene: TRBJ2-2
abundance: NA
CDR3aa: CASTGSLSGLAGAWVTGELFF
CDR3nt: TGTGCCAGCACTGGGAGTCTATCAGGACTAGCGGGAGCCTGGGTCACCGGGGAGCTGTTTTTT

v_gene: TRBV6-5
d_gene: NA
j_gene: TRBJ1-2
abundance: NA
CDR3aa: CASRRDYGYTF
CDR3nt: TGTGCCAGCCGAAGGGACTATGGCTACACCTTC

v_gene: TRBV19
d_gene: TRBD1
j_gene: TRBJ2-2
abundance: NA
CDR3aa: CASSTRDRNTGELFF
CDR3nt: TGTGCCAGTAGTACCCGGGACAGAAACACCGGGGAGCTGTTTTTT

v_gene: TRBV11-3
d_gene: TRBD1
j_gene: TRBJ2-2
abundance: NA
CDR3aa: CASSQGVTGELFF
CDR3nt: TGTGCCAGCAGCCAGGGGGTTACCGGGGAGCTGTTTTTT

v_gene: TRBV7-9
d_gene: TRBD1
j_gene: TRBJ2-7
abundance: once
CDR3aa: CASSLGRDRVYEQYF
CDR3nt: TGTGCCAGCAGCTTAGGTAGGGACAGGGTTTACGAGCAGTACTTC

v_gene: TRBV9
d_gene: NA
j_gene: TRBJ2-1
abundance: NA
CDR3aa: CASSVDGGVASYNEQFF
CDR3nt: TGTGCCAGCAGCGTAGATGGCGGAGTAGCCTCCTACAATGAGCAGTTCTTC

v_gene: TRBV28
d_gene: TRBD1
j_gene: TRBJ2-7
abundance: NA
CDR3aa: CASSDRIGEQYF
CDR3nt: TGTGCCAGTTCGGACAGGATCGGCGAGCAGTACTTC

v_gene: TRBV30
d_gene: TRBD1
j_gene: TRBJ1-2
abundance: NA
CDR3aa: CACSGQGASNYGYTF
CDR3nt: TGTGCCTGTTCTGGACAGGGGGCGAGTAACTATGGCTACACCTTC

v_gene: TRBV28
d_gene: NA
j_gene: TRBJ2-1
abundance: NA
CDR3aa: CASSSGTWTYNEQFF
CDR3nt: TGTGCCAGCAGTTCCGGGACATGGACCTACAATGAGCAGTTCTTC

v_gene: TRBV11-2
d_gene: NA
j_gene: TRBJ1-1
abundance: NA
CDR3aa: CASSLVRGNTEAFF
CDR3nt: TGTGCCAGCAGCTTAGTGCGCGGGAACACTGAAGCTTTCTTT

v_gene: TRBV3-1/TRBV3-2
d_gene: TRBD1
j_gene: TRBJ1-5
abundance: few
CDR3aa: CASRAGTASNQPQHF
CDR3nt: TGTGCCAGCAGGGCAGGGACAGCTAGCAATCAGCCCCAGCATTTT

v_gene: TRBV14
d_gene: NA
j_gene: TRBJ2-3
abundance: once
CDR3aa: CASSQWTNTDTQYF
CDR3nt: TGTGCCAGCAGCCAATGGACCAACACAGATACGCAGTATTTT

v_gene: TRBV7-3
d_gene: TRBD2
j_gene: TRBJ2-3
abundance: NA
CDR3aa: CASSLAGGITDTQYF
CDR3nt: TGTGCCAGCAGCCTAGCGGGAGGGATCACAGATACGCAGTATTTT

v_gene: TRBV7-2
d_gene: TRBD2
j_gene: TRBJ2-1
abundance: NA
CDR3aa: CASSLRRGSGRAGDEQFF
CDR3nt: TGTGCCAGCAGCTTACGGCGAGGTAGCGGGAGGGCCGGGGATGAGCAGTTCTTC

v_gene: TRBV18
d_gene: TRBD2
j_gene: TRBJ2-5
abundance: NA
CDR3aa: CASSPEVAGGRETQYF
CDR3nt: TGTGCCAGCTCACCAGAAGTAGCGGGAGGTCGGGAGACCCAGTACTTC

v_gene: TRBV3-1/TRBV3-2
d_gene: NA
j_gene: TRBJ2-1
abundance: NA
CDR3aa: CASSPQGIEQFF
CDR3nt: TGTGCCAGCAGCCCACAGGGCATTGAGCAGTTCTTC

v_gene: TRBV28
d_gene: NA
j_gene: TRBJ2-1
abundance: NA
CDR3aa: CASNFVGLLDEQFF
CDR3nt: TGTGCCAGCAACTTCGTCGGTCTTCTCGATGAGCAGTTCTTC

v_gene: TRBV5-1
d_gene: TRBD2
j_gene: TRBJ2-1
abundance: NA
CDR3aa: CASRTRGSVYNEQFF
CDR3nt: TGCGCCAGCAGAACCCGCGGGAGTGTTTACAATGAGCAGTTCTTC

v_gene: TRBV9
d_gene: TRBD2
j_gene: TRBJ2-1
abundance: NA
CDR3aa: CASSVGGRDYNEQFF
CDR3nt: TGTGCCAGCAGCGTGGGCGGGAGGGATTACAATGAGCAGTTCTTC

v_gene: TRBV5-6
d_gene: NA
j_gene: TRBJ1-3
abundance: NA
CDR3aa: CASSLVGAGNTIYF
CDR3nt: TGTGCCAGCAGCTTGGTAGGGGCCGGAAACACCATATATTTT

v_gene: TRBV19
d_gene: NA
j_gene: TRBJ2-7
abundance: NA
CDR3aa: CASSITLRQRSYEQYF
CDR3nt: TGTGCCAGTAGTATCACCCTCCGACAGCGCTCCTACGAGCAGTACTTC

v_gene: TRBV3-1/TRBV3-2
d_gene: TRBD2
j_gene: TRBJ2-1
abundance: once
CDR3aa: CASSQSPGLAYNEQFF
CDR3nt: TGTGCCAGCAGCCAGAGTCCGGGACTAGCTTACAATGAGCAGTTCTTC

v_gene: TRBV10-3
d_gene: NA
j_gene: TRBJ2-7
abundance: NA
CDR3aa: CAISESDEQYF
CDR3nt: TGTGCCATCAGTGAGTCAGACGAGCAGTACTTC

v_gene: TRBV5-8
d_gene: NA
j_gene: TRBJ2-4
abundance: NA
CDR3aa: CASSLGTDLAKNIQYF
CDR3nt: TGTGCCAGCAGCTTGGGAACAGACCTAGCCAAAAACATTCAGTACTTC

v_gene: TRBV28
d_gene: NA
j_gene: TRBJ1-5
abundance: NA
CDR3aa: CASEPPGGQPQHF
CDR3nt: TGTGCCAGCGAACCCCCGGGGGGTCAGCCCCAGCATTTT

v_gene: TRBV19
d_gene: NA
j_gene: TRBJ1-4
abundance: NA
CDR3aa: CASSTLQEKLFF
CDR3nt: TGTGCCAGTAGTACACTTCAAGAAAAACTGTTTTTT

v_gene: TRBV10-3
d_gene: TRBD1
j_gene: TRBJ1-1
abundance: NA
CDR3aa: CAISARQGAEAFF
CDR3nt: TGTGCCATCAGTGCGAGACAGGGGGCTGAAGCTTTCTTT

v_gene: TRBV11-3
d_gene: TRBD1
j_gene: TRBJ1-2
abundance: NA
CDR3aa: CASSLGGTGTPSWGNGYTF
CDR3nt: TGTGCCAGCAGCCTCGGAGGGACAGGGACGCCAAGTTGGGGGAATGGCTACACCTTC

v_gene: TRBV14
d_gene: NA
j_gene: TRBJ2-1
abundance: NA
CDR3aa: CASSQVRGNEQFF
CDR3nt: TGTGCCAGCAGCCAAGTGCGCGGGAATGAGCAGTTCTTC

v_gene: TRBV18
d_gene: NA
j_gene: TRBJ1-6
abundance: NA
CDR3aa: CASSRDSSSMGSPLHF
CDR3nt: TGTGCCAGCTCACGGGACTCCTCCTCTATGGGTTCACCCCTCCACTTT

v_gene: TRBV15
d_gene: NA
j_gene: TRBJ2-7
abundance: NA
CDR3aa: CATSGGAVSSYEQYF
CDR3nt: TGTGCCACCAGTGGAGGGGCGGTGAGCTCCTACGAGCAGTACTTC

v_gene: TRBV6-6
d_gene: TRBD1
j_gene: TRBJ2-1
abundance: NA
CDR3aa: CASGPGTGAPGGYNEQFF
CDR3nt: TGTGCCAGCGGTCCCGGGACAGGGGCCCCAGGAGGCTACAATGAGCAGTTCTTC

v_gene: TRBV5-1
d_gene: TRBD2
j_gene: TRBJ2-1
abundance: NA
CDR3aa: CASSLESSGRGYNEQFF
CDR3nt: TGCGCCAGCAGCTTGGAGTCTAGCGGGAGGGGGTACAATGAGCAGTTCTTC

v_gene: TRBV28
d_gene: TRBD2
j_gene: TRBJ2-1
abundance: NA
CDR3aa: CASSFPGLGTNNEQFF
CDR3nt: TGTGCCAGCAGTTTCCCTGGACTAGGTACCAACAATGAGCAGTTCTTC

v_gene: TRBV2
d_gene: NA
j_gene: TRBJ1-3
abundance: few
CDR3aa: CASSVGAVGRAGNTIYF
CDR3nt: TGTGCCAGCAGTGTGGGGGCAGTCGGCCGAGCTGGAAACACCATATATTTT

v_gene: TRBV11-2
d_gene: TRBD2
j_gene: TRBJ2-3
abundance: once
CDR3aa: CASSLLASGRKFGDTQYF
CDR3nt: TGTGCCAGCAGCTTATTAGCTAGCGGGAGGAAATTTGGGGATACGCAGTATTTT

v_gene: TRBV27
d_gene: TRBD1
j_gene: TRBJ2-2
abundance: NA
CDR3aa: CASRPNRGPTGELFF
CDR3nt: TGTGCCAGCAGACCCAACAGGGGGCCCACCGGGGAGCTGTTTTTT

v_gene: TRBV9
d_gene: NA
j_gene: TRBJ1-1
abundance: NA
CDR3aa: CASSVLGGNTEAFF
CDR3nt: TGTGCCAGCAGCGTACTCGGTGGGAACACTGAAGCTTTCTTT

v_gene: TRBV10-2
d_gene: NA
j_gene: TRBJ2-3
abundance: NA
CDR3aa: CASRPFLRTSTDTQYF
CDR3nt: TGCGCCAGCCGGCCCTTTCTTCGAACTAGCACAGATACGCAGTATTTT

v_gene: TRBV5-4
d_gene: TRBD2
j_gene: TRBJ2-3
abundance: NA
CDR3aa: CASSGGLAGTTDTQYF
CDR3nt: TGTGCCAGCAGCGGGGGACTAGCGGGTACCACAGATACGCAGTATTTT

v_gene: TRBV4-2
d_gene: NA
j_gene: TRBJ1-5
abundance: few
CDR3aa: CASSQQQGREEPQHF
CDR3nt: TGTGCCAGCAGCCAGCAACAGGGAAGAGAGGAGCCCCAGCATTTT